The clone carrying this T cell receptor (beta chain) was recorded only once. The data were taken from a study of blood T cell repertoires in COVID-19. Whole-study context: Italy, Spain and the United States were the sources of the convalescent and acute COVID-19 samples. PBMCs, B-cell-depleted T cells, or T cells were the source of the cDNA or gDNA that made up the material.

J gave up 4 bases and V 3 bases, and 3 bases lay outside the gene matches. This CDR3 has 14 residues. The V gene's germline CDR1 is GTSNPN and CDR2 SVGIG (reference sequence). Authors' processing steps: The authors estimated nucleated cell counts from reference gene primer amplification. Profiled with immunoSEQ multiplex PCR; TCRdb holds only in-frame clones, not every one. D and trimming come from the DNA, and the V and J calls and clone size come from that table. The sample holds 200,000 or so clones, about nine tenths seen once. Sequences were obtained from peripheral blood. The genes are TRBV30 and TRBJ1-5; TRBD1 matches at 10 bases. This receptor was obtained from a woman between 55 and 75 years old with acute or convalescent COVID-19. The CDR3 region is CAWRDRGDNQPQHF. The CDR3 DNA sequence: TGTGCCTGGAGGGACAGGGGGGATAATCAGCCCCAGCATTTT. Full variable domain (missing parts from reference TRBV30 and TRBJ1-5): SQTIHQWPATLVQPVGSPLSLECTVEGTSNPNLYWYRQAAGRGLQLLFYSVGIGQISSEVPQNLSASRPQDRQFILSSKKLLLSDSGFYLCAWRDRGDNQPQHFGDGTRLSIL.